This TCR beta chain was sequenced during a study of breast tumors, draining lymph nodes, adjacent tissues. Broader study findings: Luminal-like breast cancer showed significantly higher tumor–nontumor repertoire similarity than basal-like.

V lost 5 bases to trimming and J lost 3 bases, with 13 bases between them. Germline CDR1 reads SGHTA; CDR2 reads FQGNSA. This CDR3 is built from 14 residues. TCRdb reanalysed the multiplex PCR reads using MiXCR and keeps one entry per CDR3 protein. The data show around 66,000 distinct CDR3 sequences, approximately 40% seen once. In this sample, this clonotype turned up many times. Its antigen remains unidentified. Specimen: breast tumor tissue. This chain links TRBV7-2 with TRBJ1-1; D is possibly TRBD1 (6 bases). The source is a female donor with breast cancer. Some clones in this sample may be carry-over from other donors' samples. As DNA, the CDR3 is TGTGCCAGCAGCGCAAGGACAGCATACACTGAAGCTTTCTTT. This encodes CASSARTAYTEAFF.